This T cell receptor (beta chain) comes out of a study of CD8 T cells in Susac syndrome. Study summary: The Susac syndrome patients that were sequenced included about six with active disease and eight in remission.

Sequencing targeted TCR beta in T cells from blood (CD8+ and CD4+). Concerning this clonotype: Its cognate antigen is unknown.

General study results and limits: None of the CD4+ T cell repertoires in Susac syndrome showed clonal expansion.

When the RNA was reverse transcribed, random hexamers were used with an input of roughly 0.5 to 1 ug. Amplification of TCR beta CDR3 was carried out by immunoSEQ multiplex PCR, which covered 54 Vbeta and 13 Jbeta segments. TCRdb re-called the immunoSEQ multiplex PCR reads with MiXCR, one entry per CDR3 protein. The table has about 200,000 distinct CDR3 sequences, about 91% seen once. The TCR originated in a human donor with Susac syndrome. Sequencing input: CD4+ T cells from PBMCs.

The CDR3 protein is CASSFTRTGDGYTF. CDR3 DNA: TGTGCCAGCAGCTTTACCCGGACAGGGGACGGCTACACCTTC. The chain recombines TRBV7-3 with TRBJ1-2; 9 bases are shared with TRBD1. The CDR3 has 14 residues. J was trimmed by 8 bases and V by 3 bases; bases with no gene match: 7. The germline V gene has CDR1 SGHTA and CDR2 FQGTGA.